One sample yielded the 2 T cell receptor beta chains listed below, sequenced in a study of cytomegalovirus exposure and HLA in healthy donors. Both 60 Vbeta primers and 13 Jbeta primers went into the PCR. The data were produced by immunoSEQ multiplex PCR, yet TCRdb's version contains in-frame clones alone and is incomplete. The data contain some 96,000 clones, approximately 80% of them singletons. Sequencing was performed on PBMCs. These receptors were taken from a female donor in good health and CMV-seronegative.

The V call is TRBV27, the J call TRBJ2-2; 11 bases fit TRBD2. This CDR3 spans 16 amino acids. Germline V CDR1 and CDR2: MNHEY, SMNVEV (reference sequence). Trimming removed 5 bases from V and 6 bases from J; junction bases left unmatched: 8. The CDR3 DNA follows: TGTGCCAGCAGTCTCAATAGCGGGGGGGCATCCGGGGAGCTGTTTTTT. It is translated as CASSLNSGGASGELFF.

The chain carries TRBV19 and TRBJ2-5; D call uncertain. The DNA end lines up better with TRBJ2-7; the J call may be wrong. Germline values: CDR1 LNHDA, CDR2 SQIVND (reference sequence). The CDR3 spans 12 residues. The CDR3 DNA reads TGTGCCAGTAGTATAGCGGGTAACGAGCAGTACTTC. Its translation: CASSIAGNEQYF.